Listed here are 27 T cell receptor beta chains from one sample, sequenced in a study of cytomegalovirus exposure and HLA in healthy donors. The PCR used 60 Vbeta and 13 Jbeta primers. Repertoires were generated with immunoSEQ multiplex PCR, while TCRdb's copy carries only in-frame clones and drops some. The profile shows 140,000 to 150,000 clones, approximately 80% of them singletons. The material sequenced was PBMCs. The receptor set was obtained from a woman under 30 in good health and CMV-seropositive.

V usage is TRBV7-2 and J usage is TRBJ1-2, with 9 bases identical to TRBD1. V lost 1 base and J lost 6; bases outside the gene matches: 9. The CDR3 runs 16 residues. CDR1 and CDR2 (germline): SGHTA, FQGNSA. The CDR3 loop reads CASSLDLFTGGDGYTF. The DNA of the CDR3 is TGTGCCAGCAGCTTAGACCTTTTTACAGGGGGCGATGGCTACACCTTC. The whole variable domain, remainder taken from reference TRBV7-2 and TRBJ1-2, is GAGVSQSPSNKVTEKGKDVELRCDPISGHTALYWYRQSLGQGLEFLIYFQGNSAPDKSGLPSDRFSAERTGGSVSTLTIQRTQQEDSAVYLCASSLDLFTGGDGYTFGSGTRLTVV.

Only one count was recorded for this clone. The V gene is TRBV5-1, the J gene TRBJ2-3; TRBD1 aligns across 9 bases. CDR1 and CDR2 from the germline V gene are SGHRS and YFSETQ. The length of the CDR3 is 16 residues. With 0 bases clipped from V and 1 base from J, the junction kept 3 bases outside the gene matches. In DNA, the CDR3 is TGCGCCAGCAGCTTGGGGACAGGGGTCCGCACAGATACGCAGTATTTT. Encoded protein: CASSLGTGVRTDTQYF. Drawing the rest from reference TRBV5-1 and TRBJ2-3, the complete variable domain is KAGVTQTPRYLIKTRGQQVTLSCSPISGHRSVSWYQQTPGQGLQFLFEYFSETQRNKGNFPGRFSGRQFSNSRSEMNVSTLELGDSALYLCASSLGTGVRTDTQYFGPGTRLTVL.

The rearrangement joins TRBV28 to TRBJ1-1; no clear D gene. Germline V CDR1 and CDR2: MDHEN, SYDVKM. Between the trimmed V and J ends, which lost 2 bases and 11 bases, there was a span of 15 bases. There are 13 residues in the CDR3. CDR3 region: CASSLGSLNVAFF. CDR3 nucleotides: TGTGCCAGCAGTTTAGGGAGCTTAAACGTGGCTTTCTTT.

The CDR3 here is CASSEWRPGNTIYF. The CDR3 DNA sequence: TGTGCCAGCAGTGAATGGCGGCCTGGAAACACCATATATTTT. The V gene is TRBV6-1, the J gene TRBJ1-3, with D uncertain. Germline CDR1 reads MNHNS; CDR2 reads SASEGT. The CDR3 is 14 amino acids. Trimming pared 2 bases from V and 2 bases from J, leaving 7 bases between.

CDR3: CASSQETRGSYNSPLHF. In DNA form, the CDR3 reads TGCGCCAGCAGCCAAGAGACCAGGGGCTCCTATAATTCACCCCTCCACTTT. The chain employs TRBV4-1 and TRBJ1-6, with a tentative D call TRBD1 (6 bases). Germline V gives CDR1 MGHRA, CDR2 YSYEKL. This CDR3 comprises 17 residues. Between the trimmed V and J ends, which lost 0 bases and 0 bases, there was a span of 9 bases.

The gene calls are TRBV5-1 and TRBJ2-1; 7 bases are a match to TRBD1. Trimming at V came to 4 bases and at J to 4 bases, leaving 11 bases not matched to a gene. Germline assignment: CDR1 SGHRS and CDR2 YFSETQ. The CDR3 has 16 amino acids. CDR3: CASSKLQGQGYNEQFF. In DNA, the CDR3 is TGCGCCAGCAGCAAATTACAGGGGCAGGGGTACAATGAGCAGTTCTTC.

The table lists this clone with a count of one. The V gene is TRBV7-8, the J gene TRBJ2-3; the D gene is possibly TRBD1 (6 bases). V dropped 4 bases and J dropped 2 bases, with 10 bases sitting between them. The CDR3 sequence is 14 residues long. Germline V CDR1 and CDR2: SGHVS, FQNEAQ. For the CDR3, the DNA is TGTGCCAGCAGCTCGGACAGAAACACAGATACGCAGTATTTT. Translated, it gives CASSSDRNTDTQYF.

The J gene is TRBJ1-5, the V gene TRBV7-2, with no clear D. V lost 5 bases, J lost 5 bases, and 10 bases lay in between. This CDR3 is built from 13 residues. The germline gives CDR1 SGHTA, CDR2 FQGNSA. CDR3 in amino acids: CASSPDWDQPQHF. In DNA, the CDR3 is TGTGCCAGCAGCCCGGACTGGGATCAGCCCCAGCATTTT.

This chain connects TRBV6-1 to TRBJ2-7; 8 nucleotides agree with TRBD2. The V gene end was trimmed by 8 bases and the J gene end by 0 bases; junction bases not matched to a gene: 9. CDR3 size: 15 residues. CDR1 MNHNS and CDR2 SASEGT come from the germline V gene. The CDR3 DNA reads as TGTGCCAGCGGGCGGGAGGCGTCCGGCTCCTACGAGCAGTACTTC. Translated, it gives CASGREASGSYEQYF.

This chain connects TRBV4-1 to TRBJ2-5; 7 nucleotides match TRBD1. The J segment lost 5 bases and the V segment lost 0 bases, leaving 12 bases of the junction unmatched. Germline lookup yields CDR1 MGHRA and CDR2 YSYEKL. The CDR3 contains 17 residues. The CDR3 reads CASSQEPPRQGLETQYF. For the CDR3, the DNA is TGCGCCAGCAGCCAAGAACCCCCAAGACAGGGTCTCGAGACCCAGTACTTC.

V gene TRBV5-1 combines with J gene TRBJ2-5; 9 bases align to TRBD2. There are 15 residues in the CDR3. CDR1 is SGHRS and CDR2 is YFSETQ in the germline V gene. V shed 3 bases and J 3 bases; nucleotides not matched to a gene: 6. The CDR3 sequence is CASSSGTSWEETQYF. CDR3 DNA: TGCGCCAGCAGCTCCGGGACTAGCTGGGAAGAGACCCAGTACTTC.

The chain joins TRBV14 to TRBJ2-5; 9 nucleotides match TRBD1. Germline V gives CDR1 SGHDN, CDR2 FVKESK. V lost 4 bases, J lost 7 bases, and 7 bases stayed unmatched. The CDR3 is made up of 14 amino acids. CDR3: CASSRRDRAGTQYF. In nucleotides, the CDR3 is TGTGCCAGCAGCCGCCGGGACAGGGCTGGGACCCAGTACTTC.

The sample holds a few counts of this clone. DNA for the CDR3: TGTGCCAGCAGCCCCCGGGACAGGGGCTACGAGCAGTACTTC. This translates into CASSPRDRGYEQYF. The genes are TRBV7-8 and TRBJ2-7, with TRBD1 identical over 10 bases. The CDR3 has 14 residues. Germline V gives CDR1 SGHVS, CDR2 FQNEAQ. V dropped 5 bases and J dropped 3; count of bases not matched to a gene: 4.

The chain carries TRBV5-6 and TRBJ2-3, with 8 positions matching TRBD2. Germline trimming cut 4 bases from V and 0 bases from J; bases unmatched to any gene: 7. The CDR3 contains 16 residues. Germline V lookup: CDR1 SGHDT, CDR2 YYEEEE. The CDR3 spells CASSHRGLASTDTQYF. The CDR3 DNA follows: TGTGCCAGCAGCCACCGAGGACTAGCTAGCACAGATACGCAGTATTTT.

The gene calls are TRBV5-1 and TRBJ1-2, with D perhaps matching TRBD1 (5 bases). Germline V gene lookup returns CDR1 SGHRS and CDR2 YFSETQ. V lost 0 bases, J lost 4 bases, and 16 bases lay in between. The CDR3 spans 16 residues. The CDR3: CASSLASGGPLYGYTF. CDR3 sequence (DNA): TGCGCCAGCAGCTTGGCGTCCGGGGGACCGCTCTATGGCTACACCTTC. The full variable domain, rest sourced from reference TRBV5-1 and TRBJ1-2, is KAGVTQTPRYLIKTRGQQVTLSCSPISGHRSVSWYQQTPGQGLQFLFEYFSETQRNKGNFPGRFSGRQFSNSRSEMNVSTLELGDSALYLCASSLASGGPLYGYTFGSGTRLTVV.

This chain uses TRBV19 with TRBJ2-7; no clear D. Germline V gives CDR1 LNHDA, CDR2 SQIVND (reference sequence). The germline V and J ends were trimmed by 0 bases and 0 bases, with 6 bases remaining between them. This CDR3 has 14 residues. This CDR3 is CASSIEASSYEQYF. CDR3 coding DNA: TGTGCCAGTAGTATAGAGGCTTCCTCCTACGAGCAGTACTTC.

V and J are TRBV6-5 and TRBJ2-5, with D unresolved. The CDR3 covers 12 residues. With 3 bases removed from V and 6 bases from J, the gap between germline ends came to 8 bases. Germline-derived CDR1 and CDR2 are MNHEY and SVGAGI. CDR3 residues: CASSYGRQTQYF. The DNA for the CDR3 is TGTGCCAGCAGTTATGGGCGTCAGACCCAGTACTTC.

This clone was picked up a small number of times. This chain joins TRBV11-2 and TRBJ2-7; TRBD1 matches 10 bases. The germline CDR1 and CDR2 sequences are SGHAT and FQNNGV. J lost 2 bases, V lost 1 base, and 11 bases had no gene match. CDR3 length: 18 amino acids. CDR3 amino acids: CASSLGLDRGITAYEQYF. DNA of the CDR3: TGTGCCAGCAGCTTAGGGTTGGACAGGGGGATTACGGCCTACGAGCAGTACTTC.

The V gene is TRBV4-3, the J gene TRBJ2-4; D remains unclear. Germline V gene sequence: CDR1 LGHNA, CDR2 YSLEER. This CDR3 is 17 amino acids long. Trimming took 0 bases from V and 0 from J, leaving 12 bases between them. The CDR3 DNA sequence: TGCGCCAGCAGCCAAGAGTCAGTCCTCCGAGCCAAAAACATTCAGTACTTC. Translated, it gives CASSQESVLRAKNIQYF.

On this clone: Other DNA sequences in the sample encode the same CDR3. The CDR3 nucleotides read TGTGCCAGCAGCCCCCCAGGGGAGACTGAAGCTTTCTTT. It specifies CASSPPGETEAFF. This chain joins TRBV6-5 and TRBJ1-1, with D tentatively TRBD1 (6 bases). The CDR3 length is 13 residues. Germline lookup yields CDR1 MNHEY and CDR2 SVGAGI. Between the trimmed V and J ends, which lost 6 bases and 5 bases, there was a span of 13 bases.

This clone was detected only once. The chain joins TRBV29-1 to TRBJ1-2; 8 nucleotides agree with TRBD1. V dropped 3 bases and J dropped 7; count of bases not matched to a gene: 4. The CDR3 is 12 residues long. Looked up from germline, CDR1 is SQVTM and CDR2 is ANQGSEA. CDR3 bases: TGCAGCGTTGAGGGTCAGGGGGCTGGCTACACCTTC. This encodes CSVEGQGAGYTF.

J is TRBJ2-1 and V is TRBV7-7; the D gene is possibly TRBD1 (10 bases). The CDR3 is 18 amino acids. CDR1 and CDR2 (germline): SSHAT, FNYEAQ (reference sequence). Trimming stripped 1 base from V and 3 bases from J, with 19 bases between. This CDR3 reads CASSLGRGGTGDYNEQFF. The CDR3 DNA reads TGTGCCAGCAGCTTAGGGCGGGGGGGGACAGGGGACTACAATGAGCAGTTCTTC.

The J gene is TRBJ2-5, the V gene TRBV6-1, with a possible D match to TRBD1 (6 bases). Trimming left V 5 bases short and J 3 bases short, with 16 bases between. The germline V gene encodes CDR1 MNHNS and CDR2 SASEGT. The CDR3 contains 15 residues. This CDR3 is CASSSRGYREETQYF. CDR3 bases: TGTGCCAGCAGTTCCCGGGGCTACAGGGAAGAGACCCAGTACTTC.

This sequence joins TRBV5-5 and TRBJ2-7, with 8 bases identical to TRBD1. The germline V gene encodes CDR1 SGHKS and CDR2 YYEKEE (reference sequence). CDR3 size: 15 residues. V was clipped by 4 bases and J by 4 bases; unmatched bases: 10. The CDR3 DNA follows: TGTGCCAGCAGCCCCCACGTAGGGACAGGATACGAGCAGTACTTC. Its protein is CASSPHVGTGYEQYF.

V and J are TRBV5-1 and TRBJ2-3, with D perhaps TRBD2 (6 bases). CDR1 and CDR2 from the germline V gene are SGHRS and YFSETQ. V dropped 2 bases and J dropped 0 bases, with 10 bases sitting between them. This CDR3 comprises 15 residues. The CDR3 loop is CASSLVGTSTDTQYF. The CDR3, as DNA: TGCGCCAGCAGCTTAGTCGGGACTAGCACAGATACGCAGTATTTT. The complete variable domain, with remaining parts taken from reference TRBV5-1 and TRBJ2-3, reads KAGVTQTPRYLIKTRGQQVTLSCSPISGHRSVSWYQQTPGQGLQFLFEYFSETQRNKGNFPGRFSGRQFSNSRSEMNVSTLELGDSALYLCASSLVGTSTDTQYFGPGTRLTVL.

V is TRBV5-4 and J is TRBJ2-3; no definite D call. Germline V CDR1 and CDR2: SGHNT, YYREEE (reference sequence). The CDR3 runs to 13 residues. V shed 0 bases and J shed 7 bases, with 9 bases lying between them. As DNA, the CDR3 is TGTGCCAGCAGCTTGGATTGGGCAAATACGCAGTATTTT. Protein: CASSLDWANTQYF. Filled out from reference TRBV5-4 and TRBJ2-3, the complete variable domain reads ETGVTQSPTHLIKTRGQQVTLRCSSQSGHNTVSWYQQALGQGPQFIFQYYREEENGRGNFPPRFSGLQFPNYSSELNVNALELDDSALYLCASSLDWANTQYFGPGTRLTVL.

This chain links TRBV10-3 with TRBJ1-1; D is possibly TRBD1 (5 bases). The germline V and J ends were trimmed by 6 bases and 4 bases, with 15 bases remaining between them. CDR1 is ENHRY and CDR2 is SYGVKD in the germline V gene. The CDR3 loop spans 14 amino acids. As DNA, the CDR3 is TGTGCCATCAGCGCCGGGTTGGGGGGCACTGAAGCTTTCTTT. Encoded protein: CAISAGLGGTEAFF.